This T cell receptor (beta chain) was retrieved from a study of T cells in Graves' hyperthyroidism and ophthalmopathy. Whole-study findings and limits: A model of 13 V-J features distinguished ophthalmopathy from stable hyperthyroidism.

There were TCR beta CDR3 regions amplified from RNA transcripts. TCR CDR3 regions were first amplified by RT-PCR with HTBI primers. TCRdb independently ran MiXCR on the multiplex PCR reads; one entry per CDR3 protein. The table lists fewer than 250,000 distinct CDR3 sequences, more than 20% of them singletons. Of note for this clonotype: Its target is not known. One junction end does not reproduce the germline sequence, and a read error may be involved.

The CDR3 spans 16 residues. Germline CDR1 is MNHEY and CDR2 is SMNVEV (reference sequence). Each person with ophthalmopathy scored at least 3 on the Clinical Activity Score, reached NOSPECS grade 4 or higher, and had been ill under 3 months. Material: blood. The rearrangement joins TRBV27 to TRBJ1-2; no reliable D call. This clonotype was obtained from a woman in her thirties or forties with Graves' ophthalmopathy. DNA for the CDR3: TGTGCCAGCAGTTCCTCTCAGTATGTGGCTAACTATGGCTACATCTTC. Its translation is CASSSSQYVANYGYIF.